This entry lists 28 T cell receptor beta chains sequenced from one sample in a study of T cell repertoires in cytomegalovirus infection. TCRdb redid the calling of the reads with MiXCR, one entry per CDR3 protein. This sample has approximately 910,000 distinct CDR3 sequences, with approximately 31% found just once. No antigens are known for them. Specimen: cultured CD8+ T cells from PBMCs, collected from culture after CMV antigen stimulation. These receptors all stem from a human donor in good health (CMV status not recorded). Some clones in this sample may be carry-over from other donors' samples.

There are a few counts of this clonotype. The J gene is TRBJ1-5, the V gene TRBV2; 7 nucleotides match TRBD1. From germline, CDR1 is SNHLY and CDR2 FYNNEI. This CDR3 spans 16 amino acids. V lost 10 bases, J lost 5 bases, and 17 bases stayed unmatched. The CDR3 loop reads CATSLGKGARDQPQHF. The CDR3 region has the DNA TGTGCCACCTCTTTGGGGAAGGGGGCTAGGGATCAGCCCCAGCATTTT.

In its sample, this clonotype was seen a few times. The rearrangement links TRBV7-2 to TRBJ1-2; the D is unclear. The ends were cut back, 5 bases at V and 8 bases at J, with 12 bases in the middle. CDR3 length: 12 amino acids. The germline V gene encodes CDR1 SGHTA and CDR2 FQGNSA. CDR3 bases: TGTGCCAGCAGCCAATCCCCGGGGGGCTACACCTTC. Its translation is CASSQSPGGYTF.

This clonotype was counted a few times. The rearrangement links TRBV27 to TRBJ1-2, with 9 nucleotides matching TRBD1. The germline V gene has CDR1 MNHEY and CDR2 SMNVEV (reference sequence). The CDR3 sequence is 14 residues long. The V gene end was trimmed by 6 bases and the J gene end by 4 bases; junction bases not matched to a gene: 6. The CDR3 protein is CASRGQGGSYGYTF. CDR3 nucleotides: TGTGCCAGCAGGGGACAGGGTGGTTCCTATGGCTACACCTTC.

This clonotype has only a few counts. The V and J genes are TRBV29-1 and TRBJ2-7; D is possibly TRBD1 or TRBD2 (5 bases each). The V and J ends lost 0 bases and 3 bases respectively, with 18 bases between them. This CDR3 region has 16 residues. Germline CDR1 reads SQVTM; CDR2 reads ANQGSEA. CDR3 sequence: CSVEDLGRGAYYEQYF. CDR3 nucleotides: TGCAGCGTTGAAGATCTAGGCAGAGGGGCCTACTACGAGCAGTACTTC.

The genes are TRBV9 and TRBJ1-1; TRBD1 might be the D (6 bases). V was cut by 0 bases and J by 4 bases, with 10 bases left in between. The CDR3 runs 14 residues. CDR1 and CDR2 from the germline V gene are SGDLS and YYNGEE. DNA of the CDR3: TGTGCCAGCAGCGTAGCTGGGGGGCCCACTGAAGCTTTCTTT. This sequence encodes CASSVAGGPTEAFF.

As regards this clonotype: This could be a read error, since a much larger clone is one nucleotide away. DNA for the CDR3: TGTGTCAGCAGTGCCGGGGGCTACGAGCAGTACTTC. It is translated as CVSSAGGYEQYF. The chain uses TRBV6-5 and TRBJ2-7, with TRBD2 as a possible D gene (6 bases). CDR1 is MNHEY and CDR2 is SVGAGI in the germline V gene. The CDR3 consists of 12 residues.

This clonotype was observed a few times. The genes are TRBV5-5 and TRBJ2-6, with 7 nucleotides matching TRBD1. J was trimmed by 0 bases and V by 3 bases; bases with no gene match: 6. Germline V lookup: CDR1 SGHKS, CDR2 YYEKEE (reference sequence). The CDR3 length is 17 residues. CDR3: CASSSPDRVSGANVLTF. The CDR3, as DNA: TGTGCCAGCAGCTCACCCGACAGGGTCTCTGGGGCCAACGTCCTGACTTTC. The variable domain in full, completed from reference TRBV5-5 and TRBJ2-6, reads DAGVTQSPTHLIKTRGQQVTLRCSPISGHKSVSWYQQVLGQGPQFIFQYYEKEERGRGNFPDRFSARQFPNYSSELNVNALLLGDSALYLCASSSPDRVSGANVLTFGAGSRLTVL.

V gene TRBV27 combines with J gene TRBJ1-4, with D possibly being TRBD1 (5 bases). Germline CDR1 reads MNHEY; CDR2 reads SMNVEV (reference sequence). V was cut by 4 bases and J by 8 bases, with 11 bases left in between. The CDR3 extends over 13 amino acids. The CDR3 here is CASSSGGVEKLFF. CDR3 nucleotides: TGTGCCAGCAGTTCCGGGGGAGTCGAAAAACTGTTTTTT.

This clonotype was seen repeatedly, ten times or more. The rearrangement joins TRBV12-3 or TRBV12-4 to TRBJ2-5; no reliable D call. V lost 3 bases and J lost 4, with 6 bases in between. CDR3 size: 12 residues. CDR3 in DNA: TGTGCCAGCAGTTTTACCGGAGAGACCCAGTACTTC. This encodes CASSFTGETQYF.

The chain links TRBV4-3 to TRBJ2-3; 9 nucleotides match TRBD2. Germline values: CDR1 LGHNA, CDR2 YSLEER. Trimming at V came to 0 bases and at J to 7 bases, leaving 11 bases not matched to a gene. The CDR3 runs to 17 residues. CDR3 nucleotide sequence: TGCGCCAGCAGCCAAGAAGGGAAGCGGGGGGCCAGGTATACGCAGTATTTT. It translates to CASSQEGKRGARYTQYF.

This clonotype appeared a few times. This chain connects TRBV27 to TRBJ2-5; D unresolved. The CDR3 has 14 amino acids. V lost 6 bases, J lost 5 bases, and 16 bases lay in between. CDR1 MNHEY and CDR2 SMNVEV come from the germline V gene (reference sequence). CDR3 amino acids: CASRPVDSAETQYF. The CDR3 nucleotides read TGTGCCAGCAGGCCAGTTGACTCCGCGGAGACCCAGTACTTC.

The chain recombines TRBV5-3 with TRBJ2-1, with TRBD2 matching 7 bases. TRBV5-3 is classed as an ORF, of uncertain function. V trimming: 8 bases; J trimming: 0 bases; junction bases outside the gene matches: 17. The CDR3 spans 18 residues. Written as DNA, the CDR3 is TGTGCCAGCAGCGTGACACGGGGGGTCCGAAACTCCTACAATGAGCAGTTCTTC. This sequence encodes CASSVTRGVRNSYNEQFF.

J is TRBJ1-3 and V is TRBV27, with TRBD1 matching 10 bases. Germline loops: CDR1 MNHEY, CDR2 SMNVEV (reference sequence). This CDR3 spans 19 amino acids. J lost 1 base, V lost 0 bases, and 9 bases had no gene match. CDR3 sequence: CASSLSGTGAVSSGNTIYF. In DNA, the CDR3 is TGTGCCAGCAGTTTATCGGGGACAGGGGCTGTCTCGTCTGGAAACACCATATATTTT.

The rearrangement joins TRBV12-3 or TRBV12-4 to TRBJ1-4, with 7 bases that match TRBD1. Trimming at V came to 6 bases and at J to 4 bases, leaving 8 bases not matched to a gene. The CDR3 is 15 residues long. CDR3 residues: CASRYKGQLNEKLFF. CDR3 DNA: TGTGCCAGCAGGTACAAGGGACAGCTTAATGAAAAACTGTTTTTT.

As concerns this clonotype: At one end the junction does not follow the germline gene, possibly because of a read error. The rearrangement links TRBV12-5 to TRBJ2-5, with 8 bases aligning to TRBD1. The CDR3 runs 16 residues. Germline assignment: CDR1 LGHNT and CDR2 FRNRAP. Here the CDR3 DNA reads TGTGCTAGTGGTTCCGGACAGGGATGGAGGCAAGAGGCCCATTACTTC. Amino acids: CASGSGQGWRQEAHYF.

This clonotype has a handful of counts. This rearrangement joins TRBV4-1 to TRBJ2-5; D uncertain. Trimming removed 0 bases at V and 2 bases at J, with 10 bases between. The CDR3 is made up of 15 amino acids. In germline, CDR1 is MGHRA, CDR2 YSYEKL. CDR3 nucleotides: TGCGCCAGCAGCCAAGATTTGGCCAAACAAGAGACCCAGTACTTC. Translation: CASSQDLAKQETQYF.

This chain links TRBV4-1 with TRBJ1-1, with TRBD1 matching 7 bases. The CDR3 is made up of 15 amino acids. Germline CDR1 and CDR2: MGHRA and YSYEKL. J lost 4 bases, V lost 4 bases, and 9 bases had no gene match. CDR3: CASSPLEGATTEAFF. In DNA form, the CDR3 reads TGCGCCAGCAGCCCCCTGGAGGGGGCGACCACTGAAGCTTTCTTT.

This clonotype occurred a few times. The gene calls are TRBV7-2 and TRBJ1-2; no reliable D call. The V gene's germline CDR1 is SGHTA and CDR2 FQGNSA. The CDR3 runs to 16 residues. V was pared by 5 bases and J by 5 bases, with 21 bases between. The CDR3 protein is CASSTLIDGPGYGYTF. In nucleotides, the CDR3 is TGTGCCAGCAGCACATTAATCGACGGTCCCGGATATGGCTACACCTTC.

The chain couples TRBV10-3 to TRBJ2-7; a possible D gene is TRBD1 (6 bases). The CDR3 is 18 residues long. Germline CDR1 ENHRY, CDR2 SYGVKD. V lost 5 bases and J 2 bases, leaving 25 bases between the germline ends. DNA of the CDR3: TGTGCCATCAGTTCCGCAGGGGAAAAGGGGAGAGAGGCCTACGAGCAGTACGTC. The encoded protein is CAISSAGEKGREAYEQYV.

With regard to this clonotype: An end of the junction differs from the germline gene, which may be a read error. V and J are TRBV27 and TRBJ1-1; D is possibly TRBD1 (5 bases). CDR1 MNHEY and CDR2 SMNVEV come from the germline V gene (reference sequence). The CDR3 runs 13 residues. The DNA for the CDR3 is TGTACCAGCAGCCTAGACAGAATCACTGAAGCTTTCTTT. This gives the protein CTSSLDRITEAFF.

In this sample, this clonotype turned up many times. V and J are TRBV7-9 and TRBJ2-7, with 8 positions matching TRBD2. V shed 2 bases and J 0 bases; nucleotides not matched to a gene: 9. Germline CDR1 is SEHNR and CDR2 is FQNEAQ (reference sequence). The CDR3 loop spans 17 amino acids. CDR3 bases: TGTGCCAGCAGCTTAAGCGGGGGACTCACAAACTCCTACGAGCAGTACGTC. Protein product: CASSLSGGLTNSYEQYV.

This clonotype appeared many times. DNA of the CDR3: TGTGCCAGCAGCTTAGCAGGGGCTGCAGATACGCAGTATTTT. Translated: CASSLAGAADTQYF. This rearrangement joins TRBV7-6 to TRBJ2-3, with a possible D match to TRBD1 (5 bases). The CDR3 loop spans 14 amino acids. V was shortened by 0 bases and J by 4 bases, with 8 bases between the two germline ends. From germline, CDR1 is SGHVS and CDR2 FNYEAQ. The full variable domain, in which reference TRBV7-6 and TRBJ2-3 provide the parts outside the CDR3, is GAGVSQSPRYKVTKRGQDVALRCDPISGHVSLYWYRQALGQGPEFLTYFNYEAQQDKSGLPNDRFSAERPEGSISTLTIQRTEQRDSAMYRCASSLAGAADTQYFGPGTRLTVL.

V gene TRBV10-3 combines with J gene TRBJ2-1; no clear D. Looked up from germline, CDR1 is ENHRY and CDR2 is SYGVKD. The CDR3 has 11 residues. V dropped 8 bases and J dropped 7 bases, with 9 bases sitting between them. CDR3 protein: CAISIGNEQFF. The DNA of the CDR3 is TGTGCCATCTCGATCGGGAATGAGCAGTTCTTC.

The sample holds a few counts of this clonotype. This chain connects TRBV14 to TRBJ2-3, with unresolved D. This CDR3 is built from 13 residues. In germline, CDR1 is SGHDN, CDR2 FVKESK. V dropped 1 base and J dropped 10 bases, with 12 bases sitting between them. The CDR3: CASSQGNVASQYF. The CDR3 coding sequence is TGTGCCAGCAGCCAAGGGAATGTGGCGTCGCAGTATTTT.

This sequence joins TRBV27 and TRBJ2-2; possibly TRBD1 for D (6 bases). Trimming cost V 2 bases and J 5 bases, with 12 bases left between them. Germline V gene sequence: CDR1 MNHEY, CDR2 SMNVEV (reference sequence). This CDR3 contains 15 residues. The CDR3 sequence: CASSLGGQETGELFF. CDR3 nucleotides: TGTGCCAGCAGTTTAGGGGGCCAAGAGACCGGGGAGCTGTTTTTT.

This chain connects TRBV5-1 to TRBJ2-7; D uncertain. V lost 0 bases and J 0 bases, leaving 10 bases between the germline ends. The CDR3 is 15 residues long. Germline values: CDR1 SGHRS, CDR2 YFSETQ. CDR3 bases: TGCGCCAGCAGCTTGGGAGGTCTCAGCTCCTACGAGCAGTACGTC. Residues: CASSLGGLSSYEQYV.

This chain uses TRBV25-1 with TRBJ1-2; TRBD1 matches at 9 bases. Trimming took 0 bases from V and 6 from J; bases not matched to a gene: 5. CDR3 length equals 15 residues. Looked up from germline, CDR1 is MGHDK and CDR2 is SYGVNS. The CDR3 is CASSEYWGQGDGYTF. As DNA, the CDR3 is TGTGCCAGCAGTGAATATTGGGGACAGGGTGATGGCTACACCTTC.

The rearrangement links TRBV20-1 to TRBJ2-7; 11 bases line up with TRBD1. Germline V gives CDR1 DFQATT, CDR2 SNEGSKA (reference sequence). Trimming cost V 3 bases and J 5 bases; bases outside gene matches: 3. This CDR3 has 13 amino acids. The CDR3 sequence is CSASGDRGNEQYF. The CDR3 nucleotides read TGCAGTGCTAGTGGGGACAGGGGGAACGAGCAGTACTTC.